This T cell receptor (beta chain) stems from a study of low-dose radiotherapy and immunotherapy resistance in tumors. About the research overall: Each patient was administered nivolumab intravenously at 240 mg, which was a flat dose, every two weeks, along with intravenous ipilimumab at 1 mg/kg every six weeks. Aspirin was taken orally at 300 mg daily by patients, and this continued for four cycles from cycle 1 day 1.

Time point in this sample: after trial treatment. Treatment described: LDRT plus nivolumab, ipilimumab, low-dose cyclophosphamide and aspirin (RACIN trial). Alpha- and beta-chain coverage of first-strand cDNA came from TRAV- and TRBV-specific primers. Over around 19 PCR cycles, TCRs were amplified from a constant-region primer and V-primer adapter. MiXCR, run by TCRdb on the reads, gives a single entry per CDR3 protein. The sample holds about 60,000 distinct CDR3 sequences, 23% seen once. The sequenced sample was PBMCs, obtained after low-dose radiotherapy plus immunotherapy. The sequence came from a male donor with prostate cancer.

Here the CDR3 reads CAWSPQAGGPNEQFF. The CDR3 bases are TGTGCCTGGAGCCCGCAAGCGGGGGGGCCCAATGAGCAGTTCTTC. The J gene is TRBJ2-1, the V gene TRBV30; 10 bases align to TRBD2. Germline lookup yields CDR1 GTSNPN and CDR2 SVGIG (reference sequence). The CDR3 has 15 residues. V trimming: 3 bases; J trimming: 6 bases; junction bases outside the gene matches: 8.